This paragraph covers one TCR beta chain sequence. Its antigen specificity is not known. No quality values exist for individual bases; no much larger clone is one base distant. The data were taken from a study of blood T cell repertoires in COVID-19 (dated by TCRdb to the early 2020s). Regarding the complete study: Collaborator samples came from the United States, Italy and Spain and covered acute and convalescent phases of COVID-19. Nearly every sample came with metadata listing a de-identified subject ID, COVID-19 status, age in years and sex. Samples were obtained from the ongoing ImmuneRACE study (first 160 participants) and from approximately 1,200 subjects provided by 6 global collaborators. The prospective study material was composed of cDNA or gDNA derived from T cells, B-cell-depleted T cells, or PBMCs. The dataset comprised deeply sampled blood TCRbeta repertoires from subjects exposed to, actively infected with, or recovered from COVID-19. The repertoires were released in a freely available public database intended as a resource for research on the immune response to SARS-CoV-2. Where HLA class I and class II types were available, the types were taken from metadata supplied by the sample provider, not from assay-based typing.

On the study overall, not on this receptor specifically: Clinical and demographic metadata were provided uncurated, with the amount varying by source and participant.

Spanning cysteine to phenylalanine, the CDR3 consists of 16 amino acids. Solely the CDR3 DNA is kept, with 48 bases framed from the first base. Ends trimmed: V by 5 bases, J by 5 bases; bases unmatched to a gene: 5. The germline V gene (reference sequence) gives CDR1 as PRHDT and CDR2 as FYEKMQ. One collaborating source in Seattle enrolled patients during active infection and followed them longitudinally through the course of disease. Each collaborating institution followed its own protocols to collect whole blood in K2EDTA tubes. Collaborator samples were shipped for TCRbeta analysis as frozen whole blood, isolated PBMCs, or DNA extracted from either sample type. TCRbeta CDR3 regions were amplified from genomic DNA using the immunoSEQ Assay, a bias-controlled multiplex PCR. On the study's bioinformatics: The number of nucleated cells in each sample was estimated from the amplification of reference gene primers within the assay. To quantify the absolute abundance of each unique TCRbeta CDR3 rearrangement, sequence reads were collapsed and filtered. For each sample, productive Simpson clonality was calculated by taking the square root of Simpson's diversity index across productive rearrangements. TCRdb's version of the immuneACCESS table is confined to in-frame rearrangements and falls short of the full clone set. An unresolved V gene accounts for under half of the shortfall where checked; the remainder is of unknown origin. That table is the source of V, J and clone size, and D and trimming were worked out from the DNA. For this sample the table gives 150,000 to 200,000 clones, of which approximately 81% were detected only once. The top ten clonotypes cover roughly 18% of the sample.

The sequencing sample was made of peripheral blood. This sequence uses TRBV13 and TRBJ2-3, with 15 bases in between that match TRBD2. This sequence originates from a person between 65 and 79 years old with COVID-19, enrolled during active disease. The CDR3 sequence is CASSDWTSGRGDTQYF. The DNA reads as follows: TGTGCCAGCAGCGACTGGACTAGCGGGAGGGGAGATACGCAGTATTTT.